Listed below are T cell receptor beta chains from one sample, sequenced in a study of CD8 T cells in ankylosing spondylitis. MiXCR, applied by TCRdb to the 5' RACE reads, yields one record per CDR3 protein. This sample has 750,000 to 850,000 distinct CDR3 sequences, with roughly 12% found just once. Sequences were obtained from blood, either unsorted or a sorted T cell fraction (not recorded which). Receptors originate from a male donor with ankylosing spondylitis. Both conserved end residues are part of each CDR3. The D gene is left open where the match is weak. Rows give clone size only sometimes, using once, few, many, or a class for an expanded clone.

clone_size | j_call | v_call | d_call | cdr3_nt | cdr3_aa
. | TRBJ2-3 | TRBV7-9 | TRBD2 | TGTGCCAGCAGCTTATCTAGCGGGAGAGTATATACGCAGTATTTT | CASSLSSGRVYTQYF
few | TRBJ2-3 | TRBV27 | . | TGTGCCAGCAGTCCCAGGGAAACACTCGTCGGTACGCAGTATTTT | CASSPRETLVGTQYF
many | TRBJ2-2 | TRBV12-3/TRBV12-4 | . | TGTGCCAGCAGTTTAGGCCCGGCCGTCACCGGGGAGCTGTTTTTT | CASSLGPAVTGELFF
few | TRBJ2-1 | TRBV20-1 | . | TGCAGTGCTGAGCCGTGGGGGGGGCGTAATGAGCAGTTCTTC | CSAEPWGGRNEQFF
few | TRBJ1-1 | TRBV12-3/TRBV12-4 | . | TGTGCCAGCAGTTTATTAGGGCCGGAGACTGAAGCTTTCTTT | CASSLLGPETEAFF
. | TRBJ2-7 | TRBV18 | TRBD1 | TGTGCCAGCTCACCGCTGGACAGGGAATACGAGCAGTACTTC | CASSPLDREYEQYF
few | TRBJ2-7 | TRBV3-1 | . | TGTGCCAGCAGCCCGAATCCGGCTAGGGAGCAGTACTTC | CASSPNPAREQYF
. | TRBJ1-1 | TRBV7-2 | . | TGTGCCAGCAGCCCGACACGGGCCCCTGAAGCTTTCTTT | CASSPTRAPEAFF
many | TRBJ2-2 | TRBV4-3 | . | TGCGCCAGCAGCCAAGGACCCGGGGAGCTGTTTTTT | CASSQGPGELFF
few | TRBJ2-1 | TRBV6-1 | . | TGTGCCAGCAGTGTCCAAGGTTTTGGTTATGAGCAGTTCTTC | CASSVQGFGYEQFF
few | TRBJ2-1 | TRBV5-4 | TRBD1 | TGTGCCAGCCAACAGGGGGGTAGATACAATGAGCAGTTCTTC | CASQQGGRYNEQFF
. | TRBJ2-7 | TRBV4-2 | . | TGTGCCAGCAGCCAAGCTGGGGGAGAACAGCGATACGAGCAGTACTTC | CASSQAGGEQRYEQYF
. | TRBJ1-1 | TRBV18 | . | TGTGCCAGCTCACCATACGGGGGCACTGAAGCTTTCTTT | CASSPYGGTEAFF
. | TRBJ2-1 | TRBV20-1 | TRBD2 | TGCAGTGCTAGAGACACCACCGGGACTAGCTCCTACAATGAGCAGTTCTTC | CSARDTTGTSSYNEQFF
few | TRBJ1-4 | TRBV5-5 | . | TGTGCCAGCAGCCCCGTGGGCAGCCCTAATGAAAAACTGTTTTTT | CASSPVGSPNEKLFF
. | TRBJ2-5 | TRBV5-8 | TRBD1 | TGTGCCAGCAGTACCGGGACAGGGGGACCAGAGACCCAGTACTTC | CASSTGTGGPETQYF
. | TRBJ2-3 | TRBV20-1 | . | TGCAGTGCTAGTTTCCTAGCAAGCACAGATACGCAGTATTTT | CSASFLASTDTQYF
few | TRBJ2-3 | TRBV4-2 | TRBD2 | TGTGCCAGCAGCCAAGAAGGGACTAGCGGGGGGGCCGGCACAGATACGCAGTATTTT | CASSQEGTSGGAGTDTQYF
. | TRBJ1-4 | TRBV28 | . | TGTGCCAGCAGTTTATGGCGGGAAAAACTGTTTTTT | CASSLWREKLFF
few | TRBJ2-3 | TRBV7-9 | . | TGTGCCAGCAGCCCAAGCGAGACCGAGCAGTATTTT | CASSPSETEQYF
many | TRBJ1-2 | TRBV10-3 | TRBD1 | TGTGCCATCAGTGAGTTCATGGGACAGGAAAATGGCTACACCTTC | CAISEFMGQENGYTF
. | TRBJ1-2 | TRBV6-5 | . | TGTGCCAGCACGGCAGGGTATGGCTACACCTTC | CASTAGYGYTF
many | TRBJ1-2 | TRBV7-2 | . | TGTGCCAGCAGCTTAGCGCGGAATTCATATGGCTACACCTTC | CASSLARNSYGYTF
. | TRBJ2-2 | TRBV6-1 | TRBD1 | TGTGCCAGCATGGGACAGGGAAGCACCGGGGAGCTGTTTTTT | CASMGQGSTGELFF